Included here is one T cell receptor (beta chain) sequence, with context. What it binds is unknown. Autoimmune disease history or systemic immunosuppression excluded patients. This sample was included in a study of OX40 agonist ivuxolimab in advanced cancers. Study results and caveats: The average count of expanded clones was higher among CD8+ T cells than among CD4+.

The CDR3 is 14 residues long. Losses at the gene ends were 3 bases for V and 2 bases for J; bases not matched to a gene: 4. Germline values: CDR1 MGHDK, CDR2 SYGVNS. The data were produced by immunoSEQ multiplex PCR, yet TCRdb's version contains in-frame clones alone and is incomplete. The table has tens of thousands of clones, roughly nine tenths seen once. This chain links TRBV25-1 with TRBJ2-7, with 7 bases identical to TRBD2. The receptor was derived from an adult with an advanced solid tumor such as melanoma, head and neck, liver or kidney cancer. The source material was CD4+ or CD8+ T cells sorted from blood, sampled in a trial of the OX40 agonist ivuxolimab. In nucleotides, the CDR3 is TGTGCCAGCAGTGAGGAGCGGGAAACCTACGAGCAGTACTTC. Encoded protein: CASSEERETYEQYF.